The following is a T cell receptor beta chain sequence with its context. No antigen is known for it. This record comes from a study of CD8+ T cells in alopecia areata. On the study more broadly: Treatment of the treated patients consisted of oral tofacitinib, 5 to 10 mg twice daily. Severity in treated patients was scored by percentage of scalp area affected.

With 6 bases clipped from V and 7 bases from J, the junction kept 3 bases outside the gene matches. The CDR3 totals 14 residues. The V gene's germline CDR1 is MNHEY and CDR2 SMNVEV (reference sequence). Study-level points and caveats: Scalp clonality dropped significantly under tofacitinib, as did expanded CD8+ top-100 clones.

cDNA reverse transcribed from extracted RNA served as the sequencing template. Libraries were prepared by immunoSEQ multiplex PCR; TCRdb keeps only in-frame clonotypes and omits some of them. Of approximately 180,000 clones in the sample, 60% were seen once. Treatment: oral pan-JAK inhibitor, 5-10 mg twice daily. The study team obtained lesional scalp punch biopsies and peripheral blood from alopecia areata patients. The chain employs TRBV27 and TRBJ1-6; 10 bases are shared with TRBD1. Sample: CD4+ T cells sorted from blood, taken at week 24, from a patient treated with tofacitinib. This receptor was taken from a human donor with alopecia areata. CDR3 amino acids: CASRWTGGNSPLHF. In DNA, the CDR3 is TGTGCCAGCAGGTGGACAGGGGGGAATTCACCCCTCCACTTT.